This TCR beta chain was sequenced during a study of blood T cell repertoires in COVID-19. At the level of the study: Samples representing acute and convalescent COVID-19 were sourced from the United States, Italy and Spain.

In germline, CDR1 is MDHEN, CDR2 SYDVKM. V gave up 6 bases and J gave up 8 bases, with 10 bases separating them. The CDR3 is made up of 11 amino acids. Profiled with immunoSEQ multiplex PCR; TCRdb holds only in-frame clones, not every one. The sample has about 250,000 clones; about 86% are singletons. The sample taken for sequencing was peripheral blood. The TCR comes from a man older than 75 with acute or convalescent COVID-19. This chain connects TRBV28 to TRBJ1-2; no clear D. CDR3 protein: CASRGLRGYTF. DNA of the CDR3: TGTGCCAGCAGGGGCCTCAGAGGCTACACCTTC.